The clone carrying this T cell receptor beta chain was seen more than once but under ten times. The data were obtained in a study of patients and donors after allogeneic stem cell transplantation. The ends were cut back, 3 bases at V and 7 bases at J, with 15 bases in the middle. The CDR3 sequence is 14 residues long. Using its own MiXCR run on the RT-PCR reads, TCRdb lists one record per CDR3 protein. Of over 150,000 distinct CDR3 sequences listed, about 30% are singletons. This sequence joins TRBV12-3 or TRBV12-4 and TRBJ1-1; D is uncertain. Sequenced: blood, either unsorted or a sorted T cell fraction (not recorded which). The clonotype was recovered from a human donor who was either an allogeneic HSCT recipient or a stem cell or donor lymphocyte infusion donor (not recorded which). It is not recorded whose cells these are; they may come from a transplant donor. The chain's CDR3 is CASSFGPSSFEAFF. In nucleotides, the CDR3 is TGTGCCAGCAGTTTTGGTCCGTCGTCCTTTGAAGCTTTCTTT.